This TCR beta chain originates from a study of OX40 agonist ivuxolimab in advanced cancers. Overall study context: Ivuxolimab doses were 0.01, 0.1, 0.3, 1.5, 3 or 10 mg/kg every 2 weeks.

Patients with autoimmune history or systemic immunosuppression were excluded. Profiling relied on immunoSEQ multiplex PCR, and the TCRdb table lists in-frame clones only, not all of them. The sample contains approximately 94,000 clones, roughly 90% of which appear only once. Comments on this clone: Its antigen is not known. Mismatch with germline at one junction end may stem from a read error.

Study results and limitations: Clonal expansion was seen in CD4+ and CD8+ blood T cells by week 6 at 0.1 to 3.0 mg/kg. Compared with CD4+, CD8+ T cells on average had more expanded clones.

The germline V gene encodes CDR1 MDHEN and CDR2 SYDVKM. The CDR3 consists of 13 residues. Sample: CD4+ or CD8+ T cells sorted from blood, taken in a trial of the OX40 agonist ivuxolimab. This receptor was obtained from an adult with an advanced solid tumor such as melanoma, head and neck, liver or kidney cancer. The rearrangement joins TRBV28 to TRBJ1-1, with 7 bases aligning to TRBD1. The CDR3 protein is CASLRGLNTETFF. The CDR3 DNA reads TGTGCCAGTTTAAGGGGGCTGAACACTGAAACTTTCTTT.